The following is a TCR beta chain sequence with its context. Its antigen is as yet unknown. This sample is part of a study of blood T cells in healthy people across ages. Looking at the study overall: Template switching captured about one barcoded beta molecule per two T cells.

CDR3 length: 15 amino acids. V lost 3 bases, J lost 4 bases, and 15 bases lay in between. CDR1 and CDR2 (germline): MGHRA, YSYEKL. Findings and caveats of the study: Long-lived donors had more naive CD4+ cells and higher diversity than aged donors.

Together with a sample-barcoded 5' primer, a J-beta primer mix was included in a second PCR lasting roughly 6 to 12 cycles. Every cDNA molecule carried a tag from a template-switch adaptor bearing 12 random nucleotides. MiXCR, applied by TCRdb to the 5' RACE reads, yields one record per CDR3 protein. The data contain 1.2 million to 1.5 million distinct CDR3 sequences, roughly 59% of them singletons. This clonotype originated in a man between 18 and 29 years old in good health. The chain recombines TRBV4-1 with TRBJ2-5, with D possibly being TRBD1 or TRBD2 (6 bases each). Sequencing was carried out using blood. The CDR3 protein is CASSHGRGTLETQYF. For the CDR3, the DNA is TGCGCCAGCAGCCATGGCCGCGGGACACTAGAGACCCAGTACTTC.